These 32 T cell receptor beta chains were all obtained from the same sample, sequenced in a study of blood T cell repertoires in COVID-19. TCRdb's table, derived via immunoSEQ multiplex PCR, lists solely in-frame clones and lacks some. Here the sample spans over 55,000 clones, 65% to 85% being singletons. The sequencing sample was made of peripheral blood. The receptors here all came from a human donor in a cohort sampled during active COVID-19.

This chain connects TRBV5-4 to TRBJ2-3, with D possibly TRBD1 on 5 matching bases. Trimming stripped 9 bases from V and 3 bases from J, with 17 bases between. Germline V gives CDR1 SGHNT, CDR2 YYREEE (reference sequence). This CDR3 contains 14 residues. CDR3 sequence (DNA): TGTGCCACCCACCCGGACCAGGGTACAGATACGCAGTATTTT. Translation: CATHPDQGTDTQYF.

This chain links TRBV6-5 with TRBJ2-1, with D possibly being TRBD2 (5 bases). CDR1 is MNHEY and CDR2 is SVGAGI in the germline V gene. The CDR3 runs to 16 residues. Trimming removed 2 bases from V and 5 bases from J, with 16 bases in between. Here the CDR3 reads CASSYNPGLGHNEQFF. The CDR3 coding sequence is TGTGCCAGCAGTTACAATCCGGGATTAGGCCACAATGAGCAGTTCTTC.

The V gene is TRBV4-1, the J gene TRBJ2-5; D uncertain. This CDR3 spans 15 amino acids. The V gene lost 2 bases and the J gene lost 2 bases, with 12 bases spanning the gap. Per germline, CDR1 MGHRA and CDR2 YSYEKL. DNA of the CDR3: TGCGCCAGCAGCCAAAAGTTCGTACAGCAAGAGACCCAGTACTTC. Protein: CASSQKFVQQETQYF.

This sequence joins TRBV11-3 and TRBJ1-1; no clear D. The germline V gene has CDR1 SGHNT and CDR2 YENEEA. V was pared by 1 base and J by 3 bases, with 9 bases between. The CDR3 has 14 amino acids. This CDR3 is CASSLVPEDTEAFF. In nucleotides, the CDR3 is TGTGCCAGCAGCTTAGTACCCGAGGACACTGAAGCTTTCTTT.

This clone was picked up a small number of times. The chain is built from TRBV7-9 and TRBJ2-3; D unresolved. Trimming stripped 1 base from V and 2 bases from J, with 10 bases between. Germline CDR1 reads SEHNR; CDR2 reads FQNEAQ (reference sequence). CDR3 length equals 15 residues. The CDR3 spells CASSLVRPDTDTQYF. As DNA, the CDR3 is TGTGCCAGCAGCTTAGTCAGGCCAGACACAGATACGCAGTATTTT.

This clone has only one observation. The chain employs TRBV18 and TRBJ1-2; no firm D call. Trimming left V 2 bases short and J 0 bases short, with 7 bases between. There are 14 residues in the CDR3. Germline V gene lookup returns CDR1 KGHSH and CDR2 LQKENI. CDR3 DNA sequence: TGTGCCAGCTCACCAGTAAGCGCTAACTATGGCTACACCTTC. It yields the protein CASSPVSANYGYTF.

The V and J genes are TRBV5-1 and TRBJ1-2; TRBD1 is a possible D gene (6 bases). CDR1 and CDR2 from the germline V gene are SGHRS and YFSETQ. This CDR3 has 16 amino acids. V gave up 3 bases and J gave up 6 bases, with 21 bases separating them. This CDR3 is CASSSRGARLGDGYTF. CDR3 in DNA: TGCGCCAGCAGCTCCCGGGGGGCCCGCCTTGGAGATGGCTACACCTTC.

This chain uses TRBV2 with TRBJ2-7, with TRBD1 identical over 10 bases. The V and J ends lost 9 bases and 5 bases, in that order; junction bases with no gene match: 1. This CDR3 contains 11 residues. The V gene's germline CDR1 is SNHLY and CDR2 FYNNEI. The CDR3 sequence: CARGTGDEQYF. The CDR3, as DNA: TGTGCCAGGGGGACAGGGGACGAGCAGTACTTC.

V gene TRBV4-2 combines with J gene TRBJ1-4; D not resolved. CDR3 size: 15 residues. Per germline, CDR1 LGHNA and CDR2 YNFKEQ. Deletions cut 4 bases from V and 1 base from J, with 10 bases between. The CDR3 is CASSLGSLTNEKLFF. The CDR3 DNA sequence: TGTGCCAGCAGCCTGGGCAGTTTAACTAATGAAAAACTGTTTTTT.

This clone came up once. This chain's CDR3 is CASRWGQENTEAFF. The CDR3 DNA reads as TGTGCCAGTAGATGGGGACAGGAGAACACTGAAGCTTTCTTT. The chain recombines TRBV19 with TRBJ1-1, with TRBD1 identical over 8 bases. CDR3 length: 14 amino acids. Unmatched junction bases numbered 4, after V lost 6 bases and J lost 1 base. Germline V gene data show CDR1 as LNHDA and CDR2 as SQIVND (reference sequence).

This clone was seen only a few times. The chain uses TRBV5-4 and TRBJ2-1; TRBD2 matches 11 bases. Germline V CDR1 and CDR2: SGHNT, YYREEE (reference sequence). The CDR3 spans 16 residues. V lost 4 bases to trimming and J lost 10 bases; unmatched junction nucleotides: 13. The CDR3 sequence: CASSPISGGASGEQFF. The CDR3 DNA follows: TGTGCCAGCAGCCCCATTAGCGGGGGGGCCTCGGGCGAGCAGTTCTTC.

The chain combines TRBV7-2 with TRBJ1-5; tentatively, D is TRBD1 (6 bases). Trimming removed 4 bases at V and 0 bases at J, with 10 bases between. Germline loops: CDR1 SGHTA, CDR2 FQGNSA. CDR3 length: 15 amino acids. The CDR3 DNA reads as TGTGCCAGCAGCTGGCAGGGGTATAGCAATCAGCCCCAGCATTTT. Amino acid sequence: CASSWQGYSNQPQHF.

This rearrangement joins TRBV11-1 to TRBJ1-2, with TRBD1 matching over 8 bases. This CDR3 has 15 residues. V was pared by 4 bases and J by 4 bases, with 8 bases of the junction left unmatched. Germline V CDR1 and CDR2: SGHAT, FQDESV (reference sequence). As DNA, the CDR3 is TGTGCCAGCAGCTCCAGGCAGGGGGCCTCCTATGGCTACACCTTC. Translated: CASSSRQGASYGYTF.

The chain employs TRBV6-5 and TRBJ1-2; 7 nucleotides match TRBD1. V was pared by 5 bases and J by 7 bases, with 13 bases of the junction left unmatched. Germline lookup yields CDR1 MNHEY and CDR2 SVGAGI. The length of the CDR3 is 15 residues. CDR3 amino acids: CASSSSRQGGFGYTF. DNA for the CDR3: TGTGCCAGCAGTAGTTCTCGACAGGGAGGATTTGGCTACACCTTC.

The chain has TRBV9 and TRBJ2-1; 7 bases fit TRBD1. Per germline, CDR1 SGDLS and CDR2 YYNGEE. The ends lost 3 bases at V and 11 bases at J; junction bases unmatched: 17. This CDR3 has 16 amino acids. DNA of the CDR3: TGTGCCAGCAGCGAACCCGGGACAGCCACATATACTAAGCAGTTCTTC. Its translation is CASSEPGTATYTKQFF.

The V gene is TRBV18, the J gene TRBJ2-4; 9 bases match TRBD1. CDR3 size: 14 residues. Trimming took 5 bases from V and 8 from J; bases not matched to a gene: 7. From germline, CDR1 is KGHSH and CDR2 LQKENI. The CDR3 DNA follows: TGTGCCAGCTCATTCGACAGGGGGTTCGACATTCAGTACTTC. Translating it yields CASSFDRGFDIQYF.

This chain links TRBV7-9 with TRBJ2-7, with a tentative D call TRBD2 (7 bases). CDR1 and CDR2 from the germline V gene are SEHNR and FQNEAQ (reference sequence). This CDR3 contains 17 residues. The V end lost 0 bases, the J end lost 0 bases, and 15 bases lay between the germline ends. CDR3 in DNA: TGTGCCAGCAGCTTAGCGAGTCACAGGGAGGGCTCCTACGAGCAGTACTTC. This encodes CASSLASHREGSYEQYF.

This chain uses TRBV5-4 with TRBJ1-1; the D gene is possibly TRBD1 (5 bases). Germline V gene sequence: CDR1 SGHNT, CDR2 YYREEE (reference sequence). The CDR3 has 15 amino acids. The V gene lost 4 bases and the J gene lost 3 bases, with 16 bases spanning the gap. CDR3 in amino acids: CASSTPGLRDTEAFF. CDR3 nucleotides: TGTGCCAGCAGCACCCCAGGCCTCAGGGACACTGAAGCTTTCTTT.

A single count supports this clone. CDR3 sequence reads: CASRRDRDYGYTF. CDR3 DNA: TGTGCCAGCAGAAGGGACAGGGACTATGGCTACACCTTC. The V and J genes are TRBV27 and TRBJ1-2, with 9 bases matching TRBD1. This CDR3 region has 13 residues. Germline CDR1 and CDR2: MNHEY and SMNVEV (reference sequence). Unmatched junction bases numbered 2, after V lost 6 bases and J lost 3 bases.

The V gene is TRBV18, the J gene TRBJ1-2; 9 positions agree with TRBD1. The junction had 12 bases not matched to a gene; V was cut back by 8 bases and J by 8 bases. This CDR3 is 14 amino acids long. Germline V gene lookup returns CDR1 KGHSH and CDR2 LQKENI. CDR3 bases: TGTGCCAGCCCCGCCCCGGACAGGGGTGGAGGCTACACCTTC. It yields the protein CASPAPDRGGGYTF. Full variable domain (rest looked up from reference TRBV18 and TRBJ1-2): NAGVMQNPRHLVRRRGQEARLRCSPMKGHSHVYWYRQLPEEGLKFMVYLQKENIIDESGMPKERFSAEFPKEGPSILRIQQVVRGDSAAYFCASPAPDRGGGYTFGSGTRLTVV.

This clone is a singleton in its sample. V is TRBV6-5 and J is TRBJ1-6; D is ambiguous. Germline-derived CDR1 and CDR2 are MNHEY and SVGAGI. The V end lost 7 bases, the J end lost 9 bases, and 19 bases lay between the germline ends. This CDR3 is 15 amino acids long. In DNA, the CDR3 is TGTGCCAGCATCCTACGGGGTTTTGAAGGTTCACCCCTCCACTTT. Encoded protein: CASILRGFEGSPLHF.

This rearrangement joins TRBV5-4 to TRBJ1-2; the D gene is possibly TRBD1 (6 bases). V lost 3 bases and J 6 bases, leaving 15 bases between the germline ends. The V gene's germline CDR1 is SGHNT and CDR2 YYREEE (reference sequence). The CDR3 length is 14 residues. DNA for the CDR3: TGTGCCAGCAGCTGGCACACAGGGTGGGATGGCTACACCTTC. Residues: CASSWHTGWDGYTF. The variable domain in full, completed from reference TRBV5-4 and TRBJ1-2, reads ETGVTQSPTHLIKTRGQQVTLRCSSQSGHNTVSWYQQALGQGPQFIFQYYREEENGRGNFPPRFSGLQFPNYSSELNVNALELDDSALYLCASSWHTGWDGYTFGSGTRLTVV.

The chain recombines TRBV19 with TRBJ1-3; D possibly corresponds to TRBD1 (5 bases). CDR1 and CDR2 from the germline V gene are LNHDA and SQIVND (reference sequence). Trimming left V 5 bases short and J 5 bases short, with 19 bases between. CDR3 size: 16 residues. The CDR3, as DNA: TGTGCCAGTAGTGCCGACTCGGGGGGTCTGAGAAACACCATATATTTT. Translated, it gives CASSADSGGLRNTIYF.

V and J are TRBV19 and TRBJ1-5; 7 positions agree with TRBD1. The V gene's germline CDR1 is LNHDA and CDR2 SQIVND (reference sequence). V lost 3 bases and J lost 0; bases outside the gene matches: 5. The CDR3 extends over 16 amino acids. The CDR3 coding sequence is TGTGCCAGTAGTATCTACGGGACAGATAGCAATCAGCCCCAGCATTTT. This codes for CASSIYGTDSNQPQHF.

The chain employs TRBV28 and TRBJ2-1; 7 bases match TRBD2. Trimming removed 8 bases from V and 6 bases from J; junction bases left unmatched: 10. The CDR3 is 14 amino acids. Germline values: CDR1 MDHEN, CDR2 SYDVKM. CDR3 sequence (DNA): TGTGCCAGCGTCCCAGCGGGGCGTTCCAATGAGCAGTTCTTC. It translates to CASVPAGRSNEQFF.

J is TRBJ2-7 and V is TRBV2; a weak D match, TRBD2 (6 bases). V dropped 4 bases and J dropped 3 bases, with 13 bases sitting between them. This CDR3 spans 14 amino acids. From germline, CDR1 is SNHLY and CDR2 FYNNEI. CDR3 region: CASSGLGLHYEQYF. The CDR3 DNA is TGTGCCAGCAGTGGGCTGGGACTCCACTACGAGCAGTACTTC.

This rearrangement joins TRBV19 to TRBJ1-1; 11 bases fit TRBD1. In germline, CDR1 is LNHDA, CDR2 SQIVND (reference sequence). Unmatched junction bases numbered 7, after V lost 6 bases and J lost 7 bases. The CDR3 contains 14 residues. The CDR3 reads CASRTGTGGFEAFF. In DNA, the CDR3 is TGTGCCAGTAGGACCGGGACAGGGGGTTTTGAAGCTTTCTTT.

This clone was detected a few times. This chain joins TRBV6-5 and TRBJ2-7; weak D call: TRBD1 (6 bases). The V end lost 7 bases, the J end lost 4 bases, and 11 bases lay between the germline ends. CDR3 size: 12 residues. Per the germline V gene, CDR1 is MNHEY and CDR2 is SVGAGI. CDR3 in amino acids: CASKNRDYEQYF. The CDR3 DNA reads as TGTGCCAGCAAAAACAGGGATTACGAGCAGTACTTC.

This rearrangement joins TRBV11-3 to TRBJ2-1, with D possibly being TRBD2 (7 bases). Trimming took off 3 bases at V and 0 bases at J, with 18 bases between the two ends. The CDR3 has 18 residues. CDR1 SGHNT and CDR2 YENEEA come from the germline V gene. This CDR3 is CASSFGLGGASSYNEQFF. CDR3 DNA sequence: TGTGCCAGCAGCTTCGGACTTGGGGGGGCTAGCTCCTACAATGAGCAGTTCTTC. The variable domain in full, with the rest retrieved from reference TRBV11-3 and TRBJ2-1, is EAGVVQSPRYKIIEKKQPVAFWCNPISGHNTLYWYLQNLGQGPELLIRYENEEAVDDSQLPKDRFSAERLKGVDSTLKIQPAELGDSAVYLCASSFGLGGASSYNEQFFGPGTRLTVL.

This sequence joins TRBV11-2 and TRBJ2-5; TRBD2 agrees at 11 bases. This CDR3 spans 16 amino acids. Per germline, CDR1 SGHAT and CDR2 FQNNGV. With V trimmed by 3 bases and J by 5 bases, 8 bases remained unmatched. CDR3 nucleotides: TGTGCCAGCAGCTTCCGGTTAGCGGGGGGGCACGAGACCCAGTACTTC. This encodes CASSFRLAGGHETQYF.

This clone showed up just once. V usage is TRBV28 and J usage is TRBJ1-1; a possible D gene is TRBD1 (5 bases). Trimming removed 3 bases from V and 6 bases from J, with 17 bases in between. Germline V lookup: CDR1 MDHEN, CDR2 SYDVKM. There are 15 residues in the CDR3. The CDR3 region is CASSFWGTRVPEAFF. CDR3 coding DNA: TGTGCCAGCAGTTTCTGGGGCACTCGGGTCCCTGAAGCTTTCTTT.

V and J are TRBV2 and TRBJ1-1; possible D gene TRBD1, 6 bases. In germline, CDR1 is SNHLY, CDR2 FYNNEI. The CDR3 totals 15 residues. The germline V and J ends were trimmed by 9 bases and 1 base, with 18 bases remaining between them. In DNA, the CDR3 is TGTGCCAGTCTTACCCCAAGGGGGGGGAACACTGAAGCTTTCTTT. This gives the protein CASLTPRGGNTEAFF. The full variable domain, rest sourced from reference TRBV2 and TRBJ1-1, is EPEVTQTPSHQVTQMGQEVILRCVPISNHLYFYWYRQILGQKVEFLVSFYNNEISEKSEIFDDQFSVERPDGSNFTLKIRSTKLEDSAMYFCASLTPRGGNTEAFFGQGTRLTVV.